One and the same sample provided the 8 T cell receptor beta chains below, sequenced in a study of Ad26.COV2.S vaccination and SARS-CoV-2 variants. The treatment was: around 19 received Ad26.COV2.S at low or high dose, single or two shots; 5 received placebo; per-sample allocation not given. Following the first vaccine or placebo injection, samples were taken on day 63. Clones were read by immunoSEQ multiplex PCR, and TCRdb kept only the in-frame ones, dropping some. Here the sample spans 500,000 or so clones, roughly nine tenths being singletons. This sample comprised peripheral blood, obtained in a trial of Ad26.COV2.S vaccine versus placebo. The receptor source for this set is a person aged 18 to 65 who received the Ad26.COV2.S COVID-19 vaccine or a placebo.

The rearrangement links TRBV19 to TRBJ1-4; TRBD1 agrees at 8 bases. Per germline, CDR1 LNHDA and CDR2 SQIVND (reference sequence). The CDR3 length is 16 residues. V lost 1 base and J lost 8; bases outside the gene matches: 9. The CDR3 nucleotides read TGTGCCAGTAGTATAGGAATCGGGACAGGTTGGGAAAAACTGTTTTTT. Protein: CASSIGIGTGWEKLFF.

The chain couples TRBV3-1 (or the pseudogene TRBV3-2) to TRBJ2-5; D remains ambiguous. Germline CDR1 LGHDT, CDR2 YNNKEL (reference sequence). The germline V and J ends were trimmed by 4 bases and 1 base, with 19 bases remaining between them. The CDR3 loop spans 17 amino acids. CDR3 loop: CASSLPTSGSPQETQYF. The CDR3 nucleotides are TGTGCCAGCAGCCTACCAACCTCCGGGTCCCCCCAAGAGACCCAGTACTTC.

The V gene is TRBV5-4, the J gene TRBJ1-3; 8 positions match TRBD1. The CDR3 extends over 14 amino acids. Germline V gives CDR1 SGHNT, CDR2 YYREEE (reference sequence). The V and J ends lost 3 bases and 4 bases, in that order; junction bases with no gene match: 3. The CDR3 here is CASSSTGGGNTIYF. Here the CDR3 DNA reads TGTGCCAGCAGCTCCACAGGGGGAGGAAACACCATATATTTT.

CDR3 amino acids: CASSIGGYRTDTQYF. The CDR3 DNA reads as TGTGCCAGTAGTATCGGCGGGTACCGCACAGATACGCAGTATTTT. The rearrangement links TRBV19 to TRBJ2-3, with TRBD2 as a possible D gene (5 bases). The CDR3 totals 15 residues. Per germline, CDR1 LNHDA and CDR2 SQIVND (reference sequence). Trimming removed 3 bases at V and 1 base at J, with 11 bases between.

The CDR3 DNA sequence: TGTGCCAGCAGCCCGGGACAGGCCTACCCTGGCTACACCTTC. It encodes CASSPGQAYPGYTF. The V and J genes are TRBV7-2 and TRBJ1-2, with TRBD1 identical over 8 bases. The V gene end was trimmed by 5 bases and the J gene end by 7 bases; junction bases not matched to a gene: 9. There are 14 residues in the CDR3. The germline CDR1 and CDR2 sequences are SGHTA and FQGNSA.

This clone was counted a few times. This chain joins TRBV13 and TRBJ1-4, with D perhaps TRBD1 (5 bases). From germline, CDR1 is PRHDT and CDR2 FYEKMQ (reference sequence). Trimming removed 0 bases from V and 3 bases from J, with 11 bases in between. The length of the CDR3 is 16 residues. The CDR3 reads CASSLGRRGSNEKLFF. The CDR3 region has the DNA TGTGCCAGCAGCTTAGGGAGAAGGGGTTCTAATGAAAAACTGTTTTTT.

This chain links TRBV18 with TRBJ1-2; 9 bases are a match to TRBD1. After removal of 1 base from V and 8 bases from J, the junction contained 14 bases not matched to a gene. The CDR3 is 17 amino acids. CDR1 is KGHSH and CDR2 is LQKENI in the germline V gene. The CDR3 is CASSPLPRTGVAGGYTF. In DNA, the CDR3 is TGTGCCAGCTCACCACTCCCGCGGACAGGGGTTGCAGGGGGCTACACCTTC.

As DNA, the CDR3 is TGTGCCAGCAGCTCCGGACCAACTTGGGAGACCCAGTACTTC. Translated, it gives CASSSGPTWETQYF. This chain connects TRBV5-4 to TRBJ2-5; D remains unclear. Per the germline V gene, CDR1 is SGHNT and CDR2 is YYREEE (reference sequence). Trimming cost V 3 bases and J 5 bases, with 14 bases left between them. The CDR3 contains 14 residues.